The rows below give T cell receptor beta chains drawn from one sample of a study of breast tumors, draining lymph nodes, adjacent tissues. TCRdb re-derived calls from the multiplex PCR reads in MiXCR, one entry per CDR3 protein. This table has over 10,000 distinct CDR3 sequences, roughly 60% appearing once. The sample taken for sequencing was tumor-adjacent breast tissue. These receptor sequences come from a female donor with breast cancer. Some clones in this sample may be carry-over from other donors' samples. CDR3s include the opening cysteine and the closing phenylalanine or tryptophan. Where a row states a size, it is once, few, many or the class of an expanded clone; other rows omit it.

J	length	V	size	CDR3
TRBJ1-2	16	TRBV5-1	NA	CASSLVGTGAVYGYTF
TRBJ2-3	16	TRBV2	NA	CASSVGASGSTDTQYF
TRBJ1-2	11	TRBV29-1	NA	CSGKGGNGYTF
TRBJ2-7	13	TRBV11-3	NA	CASSRSGVHEQYF
TRBJ1-2	15	TRBV4-3	NA	CASSQDLSANYGYTF
TRBJ2-2	15	TRBV10-2	NA	CASRGPSGGAGELFF
TRBJ2-6	17	TRBV19	NA	CASSIVGRGSGANVLTF
TRBJ1-2	14	TRBV28	many	CASRPFTGLNGYTF
TRBJ2-7	13	TRBV7-9	NA	CASSPGTSYEQYF
TRBJ2-2	16	TRBV20-1	NA	CSARSSPGQVTGELFF
TRBJ2-7	15	TRBV20-1	few	CSARDRSRASYEQYF
TRBJ2-7	15	TRBV9	NA	CASSAGLGFRYEQYF
TRBJ1-1	13	TRBV4-1	few	CASSVGRSNTAFF
TRBJ2-7	15	TRBV19	NA	CASSRGGLAGYEQYF
TRBJ2-2	13	TRBV28	many	CASSPWTAGELFF
TRBJ2-7	13	TRBV11-3	NA	CASSDVPYYEQYF
TRBJ2-7	14	TRBV10-2	few	CASSEGGGGYEQSF
TRBJ1-5	12	TRBV12-5	NA	CASGIRNQPQHF
TRBJ1-2	14	TRBV9	NA	CASSRGTGWRGYTF
TRBJ1-6	14	TRBV30	NA	CAWSPLTGNSPLHF
TRBJ2-3	16	TRBV24-1	NA	CATSDLNRDRTDTQYF
TRBJ1-3	15	TRBV6-5	medium-sized	CASSPVFTPGNTIYF
TRBJ1-4	14	TRBV7-3	NA	CASRPSRMNEKLLF
TRBJ1-4	14	TRBV19	NA	CASRTGGSYEKLFF
TRBJ1-1	12	TRBV20-1	NA	CSARNSGFEAFF
TRBJ1-1	13	TRBV28	NA	CASSLGMNTEAFF
TRBJ1-2	16	TRBV7-8	NA	CASSMMGPPPDYGYTF
TRBJ2-7	14	TRBV5-6	many	CASSLELTHYEQYF
TRBJ2-2	13	TRBV15	NA	CATNSDLTGELFF
TRBJ1-6	14	TRBV5-6	medium-sized	CASSPGQGRSPLHF
TRBJ1-2	15	TRBV7-2	few	CASSPQTGAGSGSPF
TRBJ1-2	14	TRBV20-1	NA	CSARDPERQGSHTF
TRBJ1-2	12	TRBV10-3	medium-sized	CAISEGNYGYTF
TRBJ1-2	13	TRBV7-9	once	CASSLEEAYGYTF
TRBJ2-3	13	TRBV20-1	NA	CSGGEGSTDTQYF
TRBJ1-2	12	TRBV2	NA	CARRQGDRGYTF
TRBJ2-1	12	TRBV2	NA	CASSDSYNEQFF
TRBJ1-2	11	TRBV29-1	NA	CSVDSGGGYTF
TRBJ1-3	15	TRBV5-6	once	CASSLGAGLMGTIYF
TRBJ2-7	12	TRBV7-8	NA	CASSLNTDEQYF
TRBJ2-7	14	TRBV6-1	NA	CASVGRGLPYEQYF
TRBJ2-3	15	TRBV5-1	NA	CASSSLVVGSDTQYF
TRBJ2-3	15	TRBV11-2	NA	CASRGQGVNADTQYF
TRBJ1-1	11	TRBV13	NA	CASSLLTEAFF
TRBJ2-3	16	TRBV9	NA	CASSVGASGFTDTQYF
TRBJ2-1	15	TRBV15	medium-sized	CATSRDLGGGREQFF
TRBJ2-5	16	TRBV27	many	CASSRARDRGLMAQYF
TRBJ1-6	15	TRBV4-2	NA	CASSLDSSYNSPLHF
TRBJ2-1	15	TRBV6-4	NA	CASSPQGLTHNEQFF
TRBJ2-1	12	TRBV7-2	many	CASSFTGLEQFF
TRBJ2-1	12	TRBV3-1	many	CASSQGYNEQFF
TRBJ2-3	15	TRBV11-1	NA	CASSSGTSGTDTQYF